A selection of T cell receptor beta chains follows, all from one sample in a study of regulatory T cells. The assay was immunoSEQ multiplex PCR, and TCRdb's table has in-frame clones only and misses some. The sample records 30,000 to 40,000 clones, 89% being singletons. Source material: conventional CD4+ T cells sorted from blood. Receptors were obtained from a person aged 18 to 35 with CD3G deficiency. Each CDR3 is given with its conserved first and last residue. Each record gives: D gene, V gene, CDR3 protein. D genes are given only for firm matches.

D: -; V: TRBV5-1; CDR3: CASSFEGTGELFF
D: TRBD2; V: TRBV6-1; CDR3: CASSPPGLGYEQYF
D: -; V: TRBV10-3; CDR3: CAISNQGPTDTQYF
D: TRBD1; V: TRBV6-1; CDR3: CASSERFGGQGAHEQYF
D: -; V: TRBV7-9; CDR3: CASSPSFPPNYGYTF
D: -; V: TRBV28; CDR3: CASRRGGAGEKLFF
D: -; V: TRBV28; CDR3: CASSSPGKAYEQYF
D: TRBD1; V: TRBV28; CDR3: CASSLGGQGTDTQYF
D: TRBD1; V: TRBV10-2; CDR3: CASSPGQSSYEQYF
D: -; V: TRBV7-9; CDR3: CASSLGGGVKVEAFF
D: TRBD1; V: TRBV28; CDR3: CASRRTGSYNEQFF
D: -; V: TRBV5-1; CDR3: CASSLRPGNGYTF
D: TRBD1; V: TRBV6-6; CDR3: CASSYSPGQSSPLHF
D: -; V: TRBV18; CDR3: CASSPKGLGSSPLHF
D: -; V: TRBV7-9; CDR3: CASSLDGDTTDTQYF
D: -; V: TRBV11-2; CDR3: CASSLEHAGYEQYF
D: -; V: TRBV18; CDR3: CASSPGLGDTQYF
D: TRBD2; V: TRBV6-1; CDR3: CASSEGLLAGFADTQYF
D: -; V: TRBV7-9; CDR3: CASSSGRKGPVGEKLFF
D: -; V: TRBV4-1; CDR3: CASSQGISDTQYF
D: -; V: TRBV7-2; CDR3: CASSFAGNTEAFF
D: TRBD1; V: TRBV28; CDR3: CASSTLTGGSTEAFF